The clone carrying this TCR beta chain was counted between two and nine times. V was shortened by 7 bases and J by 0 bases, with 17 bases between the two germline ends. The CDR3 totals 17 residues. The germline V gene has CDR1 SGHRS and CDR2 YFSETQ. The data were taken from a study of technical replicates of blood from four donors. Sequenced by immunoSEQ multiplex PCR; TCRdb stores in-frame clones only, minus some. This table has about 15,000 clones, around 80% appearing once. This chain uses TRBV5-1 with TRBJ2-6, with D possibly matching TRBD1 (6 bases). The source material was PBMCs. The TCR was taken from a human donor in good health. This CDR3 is CASSRTDFGSGANVLTF. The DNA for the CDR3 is TGCGCCAGCTCCAGGACAGACTTTGGCTCTGGGGCCAACGTCCTGACTTTC.